The rows below give T cell receptor beta chains drawn from one sample of a study of blood T cell repertoires in COVID-19. The protocol was immunoSEQ multiplex PCR, while the TCRdb copy is restricted to in-frame clones and leaves out a portion. The data show 150,000 to 200,000 clones, over 75% seen once. Sequences were obtained from PBMCs or T cells enriched from blood (not recorded which). The receptors come from a woman in her 50s who had recovered from COVID-19. Each CDR3 is given with its conserved first and last residue.

>TRBV9
CASSVAAGAEAFF
>TRBV25-1
CASSELGRDEQFF
>TRBV29-1
CSATSAAYEQYF
>TRBV6-6
CASSTTGTQYF
>TRBV28
CASVQGGDTDTQYF
>TRBV1
CTSTNQEDFYNEQFF
>TRBV19
CASSPLSGYEQYF
>TRBV10-3
CATKLGTSGTGELFF
>TRBV2
CASHLAGNTGELFF
>TRBV12-3/TRBV12-4
CASSLAGAGGLVF
>TRBV5-4
CASSNRGTDTQYF
>TRBV2
CASSQLAGVETQYF
>TRBV4-1
CASSHHLRTATTNEKLFF
>TRBV28
CASSKLEYNEQFF
>TRBV18
CASSTDRGLYEQYF
>TRBV18
CASSPRDAGGSSYNEQFF
>TRBV6-5
CASSWEIQGWEQYF
>TRBV28
CASSLKTGSSYNEQFF
>TRBV19
CASSPRDSAIYGYTF
>TRBV2
CASSSAGTSETQYF
>TRBV24-1
CATSVLAGAEQFF
>TRBV7-9
CASSRPDRDRNGYTF
>TRBV5-5
CASSLQGMTDTQYF
>TRBV5-1
CASSLAPGGGSGTEAFF
>TRBV11-2
CASSLMRNTGELFF
>TRBV7-9
CASSRRTSGDNEQFF
>TRBV30
CAWSKDMSYEQYF
>TRBV7-9
CASSRGGLNSAQHF
>TRBV11-2
CASSPSGGRREQYF
>TRBV19
CASRMGAKGNTGELFF
>TRBV11-3
CASRQGGEQYF
>TRBV5-4
CASSFEETQYF
>TRBV7-6
CASSYSGKADTQYF
>TRBV28
CASSPSMAGTYSPLHF
>TRBV6-5
CASSQGAAGNTIYF
>TRBV7-9
CASSLDSSYNEQFF
>TRBV7-2
CASSTPSGRAGINIQYF
>TRBV19
CASSRDWGTEAFF
>TRBV30
CAWESGTGYYNSPLHF
>TRBV30
CAWTTGASGNTIYF
>TRBV5-5
CASSLVGSGRALETQYF
>TRBV7-2
CASSAHRGNTEAFF
>TRBV19
CASSKGLADRTDTQYF
>TRBV12-3/TRBV12-4
CASSLEGQQPQHF
>TRBV3-1/TRBV3-2
CASSQEGRGREQYF
>TRBV27
CASSLSPGWQPQHF
>TRBV5-5
CASSLRTGANYGYTF
>TRBV19
CASSRLGTGTLASPLHF
>TRBV24-1
CATKGEGNYGYTF
>TRBV19
CASSGQAVNYGYTF
>TRBV30
CAWSPSRTSSYNEQFF
>TRBV28
CASSLGTGGFNEQYF
>TRBV7-2
CASSLGQVPYEQYF
>TRBV2
CASSPQGLKETQYF
>TRBV19
CASSTRQGQSSGNTIYF